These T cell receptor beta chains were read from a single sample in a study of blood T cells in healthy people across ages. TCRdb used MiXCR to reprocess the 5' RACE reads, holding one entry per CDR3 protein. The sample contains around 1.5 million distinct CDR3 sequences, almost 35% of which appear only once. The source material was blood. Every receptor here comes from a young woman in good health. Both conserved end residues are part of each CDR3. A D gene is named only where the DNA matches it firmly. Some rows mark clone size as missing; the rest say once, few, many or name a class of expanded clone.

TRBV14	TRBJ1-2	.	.	TGTGCCAGCAGCCAAGATCAGCAGCTCTATGGCTACACCTTC	CASSQDQQLYGYTF
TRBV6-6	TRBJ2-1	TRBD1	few	TGTGCCAGCAGTTATTGGGACAGATACAATGAGCAGTTCTTC	CASSYWDRYNEQFF
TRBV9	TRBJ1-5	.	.	TGTGCCAGCAGCTCCAACCCAGGGGCCCTGGGGCAGCCCCAGCATTTT	CASSSNPGALGQPQHF
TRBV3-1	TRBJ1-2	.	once	TGTGCCAGCAGCCACCTACAAAAGGGTCATGGCTACACCTTC	CASSHLQKGHGYTF
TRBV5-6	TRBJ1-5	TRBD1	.	TGTGCCAGCAGCTTGCACAGGGGACAGCCCCAGCATTTT	CASSLHRGQPQHF
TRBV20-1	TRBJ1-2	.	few	TGCAGTGCTAGGGACCCCAGAAGTGGCTATGGCTACACCTTC	CSARDPRSGYGYTF
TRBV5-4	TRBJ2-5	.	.	TGTGCCAGCAGCTCGATCGGTAGGGGGGGAGAGACCCAGTACTTC	CASSSIGRGGETQYF
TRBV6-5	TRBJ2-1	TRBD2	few	TGTGCCAGCAGCCGCGGGACTAGCGGGAGAGTCGGTGAGCAGTTCTTC	CASSRGTSGRVGEQFF
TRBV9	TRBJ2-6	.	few	TGTGCCAGCAGCAGGGTGAGGGCAGATGGGGCCAACGTCCTGACTTTC	CASSRVRADGANVLTF
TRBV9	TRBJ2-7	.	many	TGTGCCAGCAGCCCCTGGGGTGGGGGCTCCTACGAGCAGTACTTC	CASSPWGGGSYEQYF
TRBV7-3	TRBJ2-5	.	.	TGTGCCAGCAGCCCACGCACAGGGAGTACAGAGACCCAGTACTTC	CASSPRTGSTETQYF